This entry lists 18 T cell receptor beta chains sequenced from one sample in a study of OX40 agonist ivuxolimab in advanced cancers. Sequenced by immunoSEQ multiplex PCR; TCRdb stores in-frame clones only, minus some. Among 96,000 or so clones listed, more than 80% were seen once. The sample in question was CD4+ or CD8+ T cells sorted from blood, obtained in a trial of the OX40 agonist ivuxolimab. The receptors were sampled from an adult with an advanced solid tumor such as melanoma, head and neck, liver or kidney cancer.

The chain uses TRBV7-2 and TRBJ1-2; D gene ambiguous. V was shortened by 2 bases and J by 8 bases, with 18 bases between the two germline ends. The CDR3 contains 15 residues. Germline V gene data show CDR1 as SGHTA and CDR2 as FQGNSA. Here the CDR3 DNA reads TGTGCCAGCAGCTTAAAAGGAGAGGCGGTTTTGGGCTACACCTTC. It codes for CASSLKGEAVLGYTF.

V is TRBV5-4 and J is TRBJ2-3; 9 bases match TRBD2. V lost 3 bases and J lost 0; bases outside the gene matches: 8. Germline CDR1 and CDR2: SGHNT and YYREEE (reference sequence). CDR3 length equals 17 residues. The CDR3 coding sequence is TGTGCCAGCAGCTCCCGATTAGCGGGGGCTAGCACAGATACGCAGTATTTT. Translation gives CASSSRLAGASTDTQYF.

The V gene is TRBV27, the J gene TRBJ1-5; TRBD1 is a possible D gene (5 bases). The ends were cut back, 2 bases at V and 3 bases at J, with 11 bases in the middle. The CDR3 length is 15 residues. Germline lookup yields CDR1 MNHEY and CDR2 SMNVEV (reference sequence). The CDR3 sequence is CASSLRTSLNQPQHF. The CDR3 DNA follows: TGTGCCAGCAGTTTAAGGACAAGCCTCAATCAGCCCCAGCATTTT.

This clone turned up a few times. Here the CDR3 reads CASSDQRGRDTQYF. CDR3 sequence (DNA): TGTGCCAGCAGTGATCAGCGGGGTAGAGATACGCAGTATTTT. The rearrangement uses TRBV2 and TRBJ2-3; 7 bases match TRBD2. V dropped 3 bases and J dropped 5; count of bases not matched to a gene: 5. The CDR3 runs to 14 residues. Germline CDR1 reads SNHLY; CDR2 reads FYNNEI.

The genes are TRBV5-1 and TRBJ1-2; TRBD1 might be the D (5 bases). In germline, CDR1 is SGHRS, CDR2 YFSETQ. Trimming left V 4 bases short and J 5 bases short, with 21 bases between. The CDR3 is made up of 16 amino acids. CDR3: CASSAGGTAVRYGYTF. CDR3 DNA sequence: TGCGCCAGCAGCGCGGGAGGGACCGCCGTGCGGTATGGCTACACCTTC.

This rearrangement joins TRBV11-2 to TRBJ1-3; possibly TRBD1 for D (5 bases). The germline CDR1 and CDR2 sequences are SGHAT and FQNNGV. Trimming removed 3 bases at V and 2 bases at J, with 20 bases between. The CDR3 runs 18 residues. The CDR3 is CASSLPQPQGWAGNTIYF. CDR3 nucleotide sequence: TGTGCCAGCAGCTTGCCCCAACCCCAGGGATGGGCTGGAAACACCATATATTTT.

This chain uses TRBV21-1 with TRBJ2-7; the table's D gene call, TRBD2, was not cross checked with the DNA. TRBV21-1 is flagged as a pseudogene. CDR3 size: 14 residues. DNA for the CDR3: TGTGCCAGCAGCAATGGGACTAGTTCCTACGAGCAGTACTTC. Its translation: CASSNGTSSYEQYF.

The rearrangement links TRBV18 to TRBJ1-1; D remains ambiguous. This CDR3 spans 12 amino acids. V lost 7 bases and J lost 1, with 7 bases in between. CDR1 is KGHSH and CDR2 is LQKENI in the germline V gene. The CDR3 loop reads CASCGENTEAFF. The CDR3 nucleotides are TGTGCCAGCTGTGGAGAGAACACTGAAGCTTTCTTT.

V usage is TRBV5-4 and J usage is TRBJ2-2; 14 positions agree with TRBD2. CDR1 and CDR2 from the germline V gene are SGHNT and YYREEE (reference sequence). V was pared by 4 bases and J by 5 bases, with 7 bases of the junction left unmatched. The CDR3 runs 17 residues. The CDR3 sequence is CASSIGLAGGITGELFF. CDR3 nucleotide sequence: TGTGCCAGCAGCATCGGACTAGCGGGGGGAATAACCGGGGAGCTGTTTTTT.

This chain connects TRBV4-2 to TRBJ2-3; D is tentatively TRBD1 or TRBD2 (5 bases each). The CDR3 length is 15 residues. In germline, CDR1 is LGHNA, CDR2 YNFKEQ. V lost 1 base to trimming and J lost 4 bases, with 12 bases between them. The CDR3 DNA reads as TGTGCCAGCAGCCAAGGGGGCCTGGGAGCAGATACGCAGTATTTT. This gives the protein CASSQGGLGADTQYF.

The chain carries TRBV7-6 and TRBJ2-1; 9 positions match TRBD2. CDR3 size: 14 residues. V lost 3 bases, J lost 6 bases, and 3 bases stayed unmatched. Germline CDR1 and CDR2: SGHVS and FNYEAQ. The CDR3 protein is CASSFGLASNEQFF. As DNA, the CDR3 is TGTGCCAGCAGCTTCGGACTAGCGAGCAATGAGCAGTTCTTC.

The rearrangement uses TRBV5-1 and TRBJ1-1; D call uncertain. The CDR3 has 13 residues. The germline V gene encodes CDR1 SGHRS and CDR2 YFSETQ. V dropped 1 base and J dropped 1 base, with 5 bases sitting between them. CDR3 sequence (DNA): TGCGCCAGCAGCTTGTTTCAGAACACTGAAGCTTTCTTT. Protein: CASSLFQNTEAFF.

The chain joins TRBV10-3 to TRBJ2-3, with 12 positions matching TRBD2. The CDR3 spans 16 residues. Germline lookup yields CDR1 ENHRY and CDR2 SYGVKD. The trim removed 6 bases at V and 2 bases at J, leaving 6 bases unmatched. CDR3 loop: CAISRTSGATTDTQYF. The CDR3 coding sequence is TGTGCCATCAGCAGGACTAGCGGGGCCACCACAGATACGCAGTATTTT.

This chain joins TRBV6-5 and TRBJ2-7, with TRBD1 as a possible D gene (6 bases). The V gene's germline CDR1 is MNHEY and CDR2 SVGAGI. V dropped 4 bases and J dropped 4 bases, with 8 bases sitting between them. The CDR3 is made up of 12 amino acids. CDR3 amino acids: CASSSGVYEQYF. The CDR3 nucleotides read TGTGCCAGCAGTTCAGGGGTTTACGAGCAGTACTTC.

The genes are TRBV5-4 and TRBJ2-5; possibly TRBD1 for D (6 bases). The CDR3 runs to 14 residues. V was cut by 0 bases and J by 2 bases, with 8 bases left in between. Per the germline V gene, CDR1 is SGHNT and CDR2 is YYREEE (reference sequence). The chain's CDR3 is CASSLGQAQETQYF. The CDR3 region has the DNA TGTGCCAGCAGCTTGGGACAGGCGCAAGAGACCCAGTACTTC.

The chain joins TRBV6-6 to TRBJ2-2; D is possibly TRBD2 (6 bases). With 5 bases removed from V and 4 bases from J, the gap between germline ends came to 11 bases. This CDR3 contains 14 residues. Germline CDR1 reads MNHNY; CDR2 reads SVGAGI (reference sequence). Written as DNA, the CDR3 is TGTGCCAGCAGTACCGGGGGAACCACCGGGGAGCTGTTTTTT. The encoded protein is CASSTGGTTGELFF.

This clone has just one count. The V call is TRBV7-2, the J call TRBJ1-3, with a weak D call TRBD1 (5 bases). Germline V CDR1 and CDR2: SGHTA, FQGNSA. The CDR3 sequence is 16 residues long. The V end lost 5 bases, the J end lost 1 base, and 15 bases lay between the germline ends. The CDR3 reads CASSPTGGGSGNTIYF. The CDR3 coding sequence is TGTGCCAGCAGCCCCACCGGGGGGGGGTCTGGAAACACCATATATTTT.

This clone was found once. V usage is TRBV7-9 and J usage is TRBJ2-3; D is perhaps TRBD2 (6 bases). The CDR3 totals 15 residues. V lost 0 bases and J lost 5, with 12 bases in between. The V gene's germline CDR1 is SEHNR and CDR2 FQNEAQ (reference sequence). The CDR3 bases are TGTGCCAGCAGCTTAGCGGTGGTAGCGGTAGATACGCAGTATTTT. It encodes CASSLAVVAVDTQYF.